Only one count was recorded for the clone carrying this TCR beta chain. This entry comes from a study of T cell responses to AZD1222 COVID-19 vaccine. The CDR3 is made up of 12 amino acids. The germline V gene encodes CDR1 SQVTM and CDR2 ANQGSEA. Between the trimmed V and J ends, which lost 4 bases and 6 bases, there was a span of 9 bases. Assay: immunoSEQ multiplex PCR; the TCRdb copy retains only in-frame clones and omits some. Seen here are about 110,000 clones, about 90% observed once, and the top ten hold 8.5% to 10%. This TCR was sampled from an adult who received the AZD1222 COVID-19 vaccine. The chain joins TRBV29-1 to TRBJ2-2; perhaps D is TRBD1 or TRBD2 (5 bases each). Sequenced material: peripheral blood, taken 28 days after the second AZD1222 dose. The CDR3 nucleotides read TGCAGCGTTGCTCAGGGACCCGGGGAGCTGTTTTTT. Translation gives CSVAQGPGELFF.